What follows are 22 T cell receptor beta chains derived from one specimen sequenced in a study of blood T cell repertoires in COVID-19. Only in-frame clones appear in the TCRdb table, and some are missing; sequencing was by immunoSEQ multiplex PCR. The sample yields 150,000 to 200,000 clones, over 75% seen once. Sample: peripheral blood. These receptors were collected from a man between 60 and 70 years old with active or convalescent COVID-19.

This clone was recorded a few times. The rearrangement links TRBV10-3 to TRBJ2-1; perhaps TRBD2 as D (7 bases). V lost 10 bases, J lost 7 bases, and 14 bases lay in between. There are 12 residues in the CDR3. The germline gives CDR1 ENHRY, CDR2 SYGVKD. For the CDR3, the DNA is TGTGCCACAGGACTAGGGGGAAATGAGCAGTTCTTC. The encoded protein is CATGLGGNEQFF.

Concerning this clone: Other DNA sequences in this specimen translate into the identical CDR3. CDR3 residues: CASSQGANYGYTF. CDR3 coding DNA: TGTGCCAGCAGCCAGGGAGCTAACTATGGCTACACCTTC. The chain recombines TRBV3-1 (or the pseudogene TRBV3-2) with TRBJ1-2; no reliable D call. The CDR3 has 13 amino acids. Germline CDR1 is LGHDT and CDR2 is YNNKEL (reference sequence). The V and J ends lost 3 bases and 0 bases respectively, with 5 bases between them.

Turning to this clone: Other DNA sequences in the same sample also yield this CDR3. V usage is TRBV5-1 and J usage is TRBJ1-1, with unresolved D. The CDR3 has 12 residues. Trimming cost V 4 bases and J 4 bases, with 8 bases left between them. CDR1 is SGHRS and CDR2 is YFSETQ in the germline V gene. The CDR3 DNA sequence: TGCGCCAGCAGCCTTAGAGGCACTGAAGCTTTCTTT. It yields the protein CASSLRGTEAFF.

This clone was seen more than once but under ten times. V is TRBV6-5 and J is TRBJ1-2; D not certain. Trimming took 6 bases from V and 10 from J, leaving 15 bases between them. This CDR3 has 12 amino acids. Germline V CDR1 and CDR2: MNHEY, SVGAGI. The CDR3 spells CASSDTDRDYTF. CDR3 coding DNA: TGTGCCAGCAGCGACACTGATCGTGACTACACCTTC.

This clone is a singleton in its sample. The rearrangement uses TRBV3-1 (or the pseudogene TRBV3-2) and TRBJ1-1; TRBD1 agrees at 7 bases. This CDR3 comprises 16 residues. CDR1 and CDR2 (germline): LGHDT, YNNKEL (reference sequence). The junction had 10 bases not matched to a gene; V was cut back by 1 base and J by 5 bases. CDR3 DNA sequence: TGTGCCAGCAGCCAAGCGGAAACCGGGACAGCGACTGAAGCTTTCTTT. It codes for CASSQAETGTATEAFF.

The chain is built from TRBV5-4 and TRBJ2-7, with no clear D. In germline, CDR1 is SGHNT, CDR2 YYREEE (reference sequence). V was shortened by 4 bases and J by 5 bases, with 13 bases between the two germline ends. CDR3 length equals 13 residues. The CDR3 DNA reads TGTGCCAGCAGCATCCCAGGTATGCACGAGCAGTACTTC. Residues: CASSIPGMHEQYF. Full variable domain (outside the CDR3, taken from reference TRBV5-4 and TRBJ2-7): ETGVTQSPTHLIKTRGQQVTLRCSSQSGHNTVSWYQQALGQGPQFIFQYYREEENGRGNFPPRFSGLQFPNYSSELNVNALELDDSALYLCASSIPGMHEQYFGPGTRLTVT.

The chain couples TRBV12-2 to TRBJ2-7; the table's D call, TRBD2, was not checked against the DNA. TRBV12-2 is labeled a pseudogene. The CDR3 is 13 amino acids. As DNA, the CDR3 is TGTGCAAGTCGGCGGAGTATCACCTACGAGCAGTACTTC. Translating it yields CASRRSITYEQYF.

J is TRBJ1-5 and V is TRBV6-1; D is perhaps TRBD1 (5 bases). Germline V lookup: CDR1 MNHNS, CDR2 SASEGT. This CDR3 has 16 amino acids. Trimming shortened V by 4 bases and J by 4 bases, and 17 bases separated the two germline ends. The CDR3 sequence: CASSAADRGYNQPQHF. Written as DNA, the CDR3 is TGTGCCAGCAGTGCCGCCGATAGGGGTTATAATCAGCCCCAGCATTTT.

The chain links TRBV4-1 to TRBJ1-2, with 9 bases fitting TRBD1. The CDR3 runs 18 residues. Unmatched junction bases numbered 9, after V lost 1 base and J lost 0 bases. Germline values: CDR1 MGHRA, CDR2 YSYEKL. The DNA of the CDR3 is TGCGCCAGCAGCCAAGCCGGACAGGGGATGAATGCTAACTATGGCTACACCTTC. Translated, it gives CASSQAGQGMNANYGYTF.

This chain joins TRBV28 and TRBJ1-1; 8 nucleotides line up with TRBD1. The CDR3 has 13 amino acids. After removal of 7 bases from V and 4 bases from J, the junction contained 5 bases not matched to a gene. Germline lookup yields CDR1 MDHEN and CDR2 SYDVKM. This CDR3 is CASITGGFTEAFF. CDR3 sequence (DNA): TGTGCCAGCATTACAGGGGGATTCACTGAAGCTTTCTTT.

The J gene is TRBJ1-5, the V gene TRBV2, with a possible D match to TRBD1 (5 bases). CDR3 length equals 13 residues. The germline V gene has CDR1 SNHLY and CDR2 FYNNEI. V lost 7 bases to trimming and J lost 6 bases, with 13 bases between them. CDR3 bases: TGTGCCAGCAAGCAGGGCCAAGCTCAGCCCCAGCATTTT. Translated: CASKQGQAQPQHF.

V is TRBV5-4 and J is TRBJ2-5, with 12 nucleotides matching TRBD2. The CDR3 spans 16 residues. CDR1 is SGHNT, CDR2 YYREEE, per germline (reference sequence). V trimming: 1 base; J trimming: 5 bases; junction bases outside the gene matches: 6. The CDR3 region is CASSLPSGGGRETQYF. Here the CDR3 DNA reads TGTGCCAGCAGCTTGCCTAGCGGGGGGGGACGGGAGACCCAGTACTTC.

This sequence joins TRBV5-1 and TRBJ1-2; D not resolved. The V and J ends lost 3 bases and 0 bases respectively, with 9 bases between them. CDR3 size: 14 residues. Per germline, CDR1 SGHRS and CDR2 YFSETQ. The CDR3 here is CASSSFQTNYGYTF. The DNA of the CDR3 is TGCGCCAGCAGCTCCTTTCAGACTAACTATGGCTACACCTTC. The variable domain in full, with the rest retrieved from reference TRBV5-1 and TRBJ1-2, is KAGVTQTPRYLIKTRGQQVTLSCSPISGHRSVSWYQQTPGQGLQFLFEYFSETQRNKGNFPGRFSGRQFSNSRSEMNVSTLELGDSALYLCASSSFQTNYGYTFGSGTRLTVV.

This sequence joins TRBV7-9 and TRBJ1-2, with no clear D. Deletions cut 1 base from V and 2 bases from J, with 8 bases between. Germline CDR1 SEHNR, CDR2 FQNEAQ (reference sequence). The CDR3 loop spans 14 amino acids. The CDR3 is CASSLDGRNYGYTF. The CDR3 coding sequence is TGTGCCAGCAGCTTAGACGGCAGGAACTATGGCTACACCTTC.

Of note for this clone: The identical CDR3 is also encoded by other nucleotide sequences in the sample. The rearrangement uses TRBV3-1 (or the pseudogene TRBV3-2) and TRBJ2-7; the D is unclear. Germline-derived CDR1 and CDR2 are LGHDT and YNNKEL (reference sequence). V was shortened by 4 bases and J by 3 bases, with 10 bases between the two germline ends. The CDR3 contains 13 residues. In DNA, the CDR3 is TGTGCCAGCAGCCCAGGAACAGTCTACGAGCAGTACTTC. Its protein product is CASSPGTVYEQYF.

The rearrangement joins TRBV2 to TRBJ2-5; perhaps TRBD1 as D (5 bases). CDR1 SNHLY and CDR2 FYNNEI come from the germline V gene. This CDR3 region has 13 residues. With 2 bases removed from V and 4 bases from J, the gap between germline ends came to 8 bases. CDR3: CASSERQLETQYF. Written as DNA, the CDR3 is TGTGCCAGCAGTGAACGACAGCTAGAGACCCAGTACTTC.

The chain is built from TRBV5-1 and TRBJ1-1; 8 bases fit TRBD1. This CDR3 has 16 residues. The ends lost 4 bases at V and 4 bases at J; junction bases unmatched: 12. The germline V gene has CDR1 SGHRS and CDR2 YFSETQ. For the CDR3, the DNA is TGCGCCAGCAGCCTGACCCCGGACAGGGTGGGCACTGAAGCTTTCTTT. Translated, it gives CASSLTPDRVGTEAFF.

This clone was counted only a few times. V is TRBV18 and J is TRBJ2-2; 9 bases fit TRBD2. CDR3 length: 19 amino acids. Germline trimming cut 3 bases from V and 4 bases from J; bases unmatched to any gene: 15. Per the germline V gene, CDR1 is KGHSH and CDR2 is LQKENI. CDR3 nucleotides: TGTGCCAGCTCACCCCTCGGATTGTTTAGCGGGAGTATCACCGGGGAGCTGTTTTTT. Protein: CASSPLGLFSGSITGELFF. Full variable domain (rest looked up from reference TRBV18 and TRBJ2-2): NAGVMQNPRHLVRRRGQEARLRCSPMKGHSHVYWYRQLPEEGLKFMVYLQKENIIDESGMPKERFSAEFPKEGPSILRIQQVVRGDSAAYFCASSPLGLFSGSITGELFFGEGSRLTVL.

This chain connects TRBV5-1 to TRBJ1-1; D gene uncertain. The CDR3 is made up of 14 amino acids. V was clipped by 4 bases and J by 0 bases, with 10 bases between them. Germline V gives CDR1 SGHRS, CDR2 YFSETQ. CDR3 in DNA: TGCGCCAGCAGCGTGCAGAGGTTGAACACTGAAGCTTTCTTT. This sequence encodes CASSVQRLNTEAFF.

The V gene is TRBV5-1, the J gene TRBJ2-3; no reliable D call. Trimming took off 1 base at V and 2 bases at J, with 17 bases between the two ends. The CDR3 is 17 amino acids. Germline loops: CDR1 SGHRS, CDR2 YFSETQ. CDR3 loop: CASSLLGHLDTTDTQYF. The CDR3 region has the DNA TGCGCCAGCAGCTTGCTAGGTCATCTGGATACCACAGATACGCAGTATTTT.

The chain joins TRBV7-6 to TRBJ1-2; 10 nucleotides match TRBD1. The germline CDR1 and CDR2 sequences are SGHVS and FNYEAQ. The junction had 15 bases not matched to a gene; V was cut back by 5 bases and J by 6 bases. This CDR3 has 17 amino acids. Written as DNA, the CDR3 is TGTGCCAGCAGCAGCGGGACAGGGGAAGGGGGGTATGATGGCTACACCTTC. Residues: CASSSGTGEGGYDGYTF.

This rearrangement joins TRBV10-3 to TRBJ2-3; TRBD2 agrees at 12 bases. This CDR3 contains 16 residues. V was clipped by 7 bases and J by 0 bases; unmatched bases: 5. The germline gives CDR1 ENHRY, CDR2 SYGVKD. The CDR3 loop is CAITPGLAGSTDTQYF. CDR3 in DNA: TGTGCCATCACACCAGGACTAGCGGGGAGCACAGATACGCAGTATTTT.